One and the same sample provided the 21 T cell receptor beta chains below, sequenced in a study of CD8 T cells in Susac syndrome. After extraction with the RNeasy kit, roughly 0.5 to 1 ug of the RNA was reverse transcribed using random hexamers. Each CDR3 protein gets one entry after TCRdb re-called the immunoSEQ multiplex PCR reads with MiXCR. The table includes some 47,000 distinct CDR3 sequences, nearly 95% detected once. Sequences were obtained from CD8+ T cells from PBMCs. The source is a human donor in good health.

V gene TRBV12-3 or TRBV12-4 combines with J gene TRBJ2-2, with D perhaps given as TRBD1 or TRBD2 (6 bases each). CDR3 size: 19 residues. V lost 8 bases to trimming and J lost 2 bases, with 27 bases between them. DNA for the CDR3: TGTGCCAGCCAAGTTTACAGCCGGGGGCAGGGGACTAACACCGGGGAGCTGTTTTTT. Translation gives CASQVYSRGQGTNTGELFF.

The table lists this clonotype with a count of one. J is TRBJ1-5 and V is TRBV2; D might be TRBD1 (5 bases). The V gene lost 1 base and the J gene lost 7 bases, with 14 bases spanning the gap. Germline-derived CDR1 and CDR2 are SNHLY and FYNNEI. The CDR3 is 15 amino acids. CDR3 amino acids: CASSEGRAKGQPQHF. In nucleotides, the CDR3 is TGTGCCAGCAGTGAAGGCAGGGCTAAGGGCCAGCCCCAGCATTTT.

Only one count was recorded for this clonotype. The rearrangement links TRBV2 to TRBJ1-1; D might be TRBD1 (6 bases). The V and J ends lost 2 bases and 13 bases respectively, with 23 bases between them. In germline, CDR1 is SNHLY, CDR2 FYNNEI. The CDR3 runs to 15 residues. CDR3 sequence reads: CASSEPYDGTKGDFF. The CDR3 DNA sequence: TGTGCCAGCAGTGAACCCTATGACGGTACCAAGGGGGATTTCTTT.

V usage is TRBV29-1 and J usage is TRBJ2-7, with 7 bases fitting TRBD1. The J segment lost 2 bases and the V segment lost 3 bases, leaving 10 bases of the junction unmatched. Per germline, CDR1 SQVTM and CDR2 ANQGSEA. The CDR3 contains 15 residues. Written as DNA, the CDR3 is TGCAGCGTTGAGGGACAGCGAACCGCCCCCTACGAGCAGTACTTC. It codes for CSVEGQRTAPYEQYF.

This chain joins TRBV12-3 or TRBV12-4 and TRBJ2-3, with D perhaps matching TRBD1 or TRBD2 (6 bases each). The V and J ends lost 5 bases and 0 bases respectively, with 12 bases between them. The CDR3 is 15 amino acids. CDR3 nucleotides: TGTGCCAGCAGTGGGGGGCCATTCAGCACAGATACGCAGTATTTT. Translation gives CASSGGPFSTDTQYF.

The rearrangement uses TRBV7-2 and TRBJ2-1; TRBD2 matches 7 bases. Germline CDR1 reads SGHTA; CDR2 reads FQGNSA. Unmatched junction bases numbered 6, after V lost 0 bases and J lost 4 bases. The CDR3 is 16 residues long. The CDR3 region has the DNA TGTGCCAGCAGCTTAGCTCGGGACTACGCTTACAATGAGCAGTTCTTC. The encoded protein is CASSLARDYAYNEQFF.

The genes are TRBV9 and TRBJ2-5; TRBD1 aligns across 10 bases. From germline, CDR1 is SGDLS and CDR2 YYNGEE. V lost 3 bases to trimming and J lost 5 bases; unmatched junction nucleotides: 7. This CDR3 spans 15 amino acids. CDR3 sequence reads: CASSARQGAGETQYF. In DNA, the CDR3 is TGTGCCAGCAGCGCCCGACAGGGGGCGGGTGAGACCCAGTACTTC.

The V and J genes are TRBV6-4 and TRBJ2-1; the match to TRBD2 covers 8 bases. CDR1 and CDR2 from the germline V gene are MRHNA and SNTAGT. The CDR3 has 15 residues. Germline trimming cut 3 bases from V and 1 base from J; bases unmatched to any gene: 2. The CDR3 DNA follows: TGTGCCAGCAGTGAACGGGGGGGATCCTACAATGAGCAGTTCTTC. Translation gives CASSERGGSYNEQFF.

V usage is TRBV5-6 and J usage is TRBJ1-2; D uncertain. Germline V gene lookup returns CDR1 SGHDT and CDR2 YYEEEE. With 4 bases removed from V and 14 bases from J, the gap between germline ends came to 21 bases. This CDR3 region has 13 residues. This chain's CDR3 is CASSPQVLMAWTF. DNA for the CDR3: TGTGCCAGCAGCCCCCAGGTCCTTATGGCTTGGACCTTC.

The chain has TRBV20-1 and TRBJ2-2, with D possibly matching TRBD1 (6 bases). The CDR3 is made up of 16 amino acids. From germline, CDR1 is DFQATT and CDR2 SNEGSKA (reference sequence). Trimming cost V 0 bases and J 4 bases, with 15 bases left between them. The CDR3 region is CSAREGQASGTGELFF. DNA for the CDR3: TGCAGTGCTAGAGAGGGACAAGCCTCGGGCACCGGGGAGCTGTTTTTT.

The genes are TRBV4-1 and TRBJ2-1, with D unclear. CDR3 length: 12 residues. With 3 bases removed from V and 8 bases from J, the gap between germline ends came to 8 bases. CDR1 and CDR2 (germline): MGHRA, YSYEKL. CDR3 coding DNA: TGCGCCAGCAGCCAGGGTTGGGATGAGCAGTTCTTC. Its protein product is CASSQGWDEQFF.

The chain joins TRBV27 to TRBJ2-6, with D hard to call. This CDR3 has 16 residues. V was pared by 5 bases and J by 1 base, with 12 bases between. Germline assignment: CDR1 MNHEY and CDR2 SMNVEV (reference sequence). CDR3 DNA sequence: TGTGCCAGCAGTCCTTCCATAATGTCTGGGGCCAACGTCCTGACTTTC. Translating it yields CASSPSIMSGANVLTF.

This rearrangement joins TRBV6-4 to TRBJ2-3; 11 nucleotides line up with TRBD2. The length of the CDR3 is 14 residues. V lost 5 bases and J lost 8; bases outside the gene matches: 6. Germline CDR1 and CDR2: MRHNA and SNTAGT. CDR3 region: CASSRLAGPGTQYF. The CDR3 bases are TGTGCCAGCAGTCGACTAGCGGGGCCCGGTACGCAGTATTTT.

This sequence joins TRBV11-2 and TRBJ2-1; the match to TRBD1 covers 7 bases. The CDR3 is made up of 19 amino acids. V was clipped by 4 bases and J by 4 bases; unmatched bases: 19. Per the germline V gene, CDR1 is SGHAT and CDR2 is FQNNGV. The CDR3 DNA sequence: TGTGCCAGCAGCTCACCAAGCGACAGGGCCACGAGACCATACAATGAGCAGTTCTTC. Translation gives CASSSPSDRATRPYNEQFF.

The DNA of the CDR3 is TGTGCCAGCGGGACCCCAGACCCCTACGAGCAGTACTTC. Protein sequence: CASGTPDPYEQYF. The chain couples TRBV6-5 to TRBJ2-7; possibly TRBD1 or TRBD2 for D (5 bases each). Trimming shortened V by 8 bases and J by 2 bases, and 13 bases separated the two germline ends. CDR3 length: 13 amino acids. The germline gives CDR1 MNHEY, CDR2 SVGAGI.

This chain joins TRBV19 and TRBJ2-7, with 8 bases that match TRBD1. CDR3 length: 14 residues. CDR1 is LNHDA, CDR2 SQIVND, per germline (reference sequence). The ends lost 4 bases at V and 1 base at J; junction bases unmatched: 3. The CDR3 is CASSSGTGSYEQYF. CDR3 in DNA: TGTGCCAGTAGTAGTGGGACAGGTTCCTACGAGCAGTACTTC.

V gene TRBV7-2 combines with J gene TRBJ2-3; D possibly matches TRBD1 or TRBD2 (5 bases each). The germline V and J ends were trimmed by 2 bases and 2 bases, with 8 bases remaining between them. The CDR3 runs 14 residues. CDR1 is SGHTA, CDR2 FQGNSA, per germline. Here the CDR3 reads CASSLMGPTDTQYF. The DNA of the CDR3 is TGTGCCAGCAGCTTAATGGGACCCACAGATACGCAGTATTTT.

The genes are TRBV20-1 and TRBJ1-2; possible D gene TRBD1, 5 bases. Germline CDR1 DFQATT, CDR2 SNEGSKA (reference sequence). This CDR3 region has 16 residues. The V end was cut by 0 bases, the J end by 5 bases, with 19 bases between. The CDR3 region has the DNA TGCAGTGCTAGAGATATAGGGACGCTTAGTGGATATGGCTACACCTTC. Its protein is CSARDIGTLSGYGYTF.

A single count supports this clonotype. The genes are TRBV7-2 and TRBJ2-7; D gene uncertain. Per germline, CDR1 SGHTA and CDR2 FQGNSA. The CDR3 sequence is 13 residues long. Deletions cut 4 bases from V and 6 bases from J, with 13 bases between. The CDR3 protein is CASSYLVNPEQYF. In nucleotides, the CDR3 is TGTGCCAGCAGCTATCTTGTGAATCCCGAGCAGTACTTC. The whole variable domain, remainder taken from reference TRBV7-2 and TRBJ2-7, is GAGVSQSPSNKVTEKGKDVELRCDPISGHTALYWYRQSLGQGLEFLIYFQGNSAPDKSGLPSDRFSAERTGGSVSTLTIQRTQQEDSAVYLCASSYLVNPEQYFGPGTRLTVT.

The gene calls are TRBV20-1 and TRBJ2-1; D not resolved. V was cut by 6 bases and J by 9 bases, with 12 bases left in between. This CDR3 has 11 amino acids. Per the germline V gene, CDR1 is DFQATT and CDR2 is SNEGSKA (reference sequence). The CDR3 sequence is CSATVVGEQFF. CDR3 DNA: TGCAGTGCCACCGTGGTGGGTGAGCAGTTCTTC.

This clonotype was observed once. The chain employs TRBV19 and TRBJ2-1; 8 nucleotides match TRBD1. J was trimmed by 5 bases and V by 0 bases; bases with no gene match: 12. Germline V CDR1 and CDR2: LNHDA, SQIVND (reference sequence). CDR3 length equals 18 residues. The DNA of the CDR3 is TGTGCCAGTAGTATAGAGGGGACAGGCAGTCTGACGGACAATGAGCAGTTCTTC. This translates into CASSIEGTGSLTDNEQFF.